The 6 T cell receptor beta chains below were found in one sample sequenced in a study of cytomegalovirus exposure and HLA in healthy donors. PCR amplification relied on 60 Vbeta primers (plus 13 Jbeta primers). Only in-frame clones appear in the TCRdb table, and some are missing; sequencing was by immunoSEQ multiplex PCR. In the table there are 110,000 to 150,000 clones, 80% of which are singletons. Sequenced sample: PBMCs. The receptor set was obtained from a man between 40 and 49 years old in good health and CMV-seropositive.

V is TRBV7-8 and J is TRBJ2-3; D is ambiguous. CDR1 SGHVS and CDR2 FQNEAQ come from the germline V gene. The V end was cut by 1 base, the J end by 4 bases, with 6 bases between. There are 13 residues in the CDR3. The CDR3 reads CASSLDLADTQYF. CDR3 nucleotides: TGTGCCAGCAGCTTAGACTTAGCAGATACGCAGTATTTT.

V and J are TRBV5-8 and TRBJ2-7; perhaps TRBD1 as D (5 bases). Trimming took off 1 base at V and 3 bases at J, with 8 bases between the two ends. This CDR3 contains 13 residues. Germline V gene data show CDR1 as SGHTS and CDR2 as YDEGEE. The CDR3 DNA reads as TGTGCCAGCAGCTTGATGCAGGGCTACGAGCAGTACTTC. Protein sequence: CASSLMQGYEQYF.

The rearrangement links TRBV11-2 to TRBJ2-1; TRBD2 aligns across 15 bases. This CDR3 contains 19 residues. The germline gives CDR1 SGHAT, CDR2 FQNNGV. Trimming cost V 0 bases and J 1 base; bases outside gene matches: 4. The CDR3 DNA follows: TGTGCCAGCAGCTTAGAAAAAGGACTAGCGGGAGGGTCCTACAATGAGCAGTTCTTC. Its protein product is CASSLEKGLAGGSYNEQFF.

The rearrangement joins TRBV30 to TRBJ1-2; D remains ambiguous. Germline V gene data show CDR1 as GTSNPN and CDR2 as SVGIG (reference sequence). The CDR3 has 13 amino acids. Trimming stripped 7 bases from V and 0 bases from J, with 12 bases between. The DNA of the CDR3 is TGTGCCTCCCCACGGGGTCCTAACTATGGCTACACCTTC. Protein product: CASPRGPNYGYTF.

The V call is TRBV9, the J call TRBJ2-1, with TRBD2 matching over 9 bases. V dropped 5 bases and J dropped 0; count of bases not matched to a gene: 3. Germline CDR1 is SGDLS and CDR2 is YYNGEE. The CDR3 is 15 amino acids. The CDR3 DNA reads TGTGCCAGCAGTGATAGCGGGGGCTCCTACAATGAGCAGTTCTTC. This gives the protein CASSDSGGSYNEQFF.

The DNA of the CDR3 is TGCGCCAGCAGCCCTCTTACAGGGGGGGTTTACGAGCAGTACTTC. Translated, it gives CASSPLTGGVYEQYF. The genes are TRBV4-1 and TRBJ2-7, with a weak D call TRBD1 (8 bases). Between the trimmed V and J ends, which lost 4 bases and 4 bases, there was a span of 17 bases. Germline V gene data show CDR1 as MGHRA and CDR2 as YSYEKL. The length of the CDR3 is 15 residues.